This is a list of T cell receptor beta chains from one sample in a study of graft-versus-host responses after intestinal transplantation. What these receptors recognize is not known. TCRdb's table, derived via immunoSEQ multiplex PCR, lists solely in-frame clones and lacks some. The repertoire has roughly 110,000 clones, roughly 89% of them found once; the top ten carry over 0.6%. Specimen: unstimulated CD4+ T cells sorted from spleen or lymph node cells, collected before transplant. The receptors derive from a human donor who was the organ donor for an intestinal transplant. Both conserved end residues are part of each CDR3. Each record gives: CDR3 protein, CDR3 DNA, D gene, clone size, V gene, J gene. D genes are given only for firm matches. Clone size appears in some rows only: once, few, many, or a class for an expanded clone.

CASRRKREVSYEQYF,TGTGCCAGTAGAAGGAAGCGGGAGGTCTCCTACGAGCAGTACTTC,TRBD2,NA,TRBV19,TRBJ2-7
CASSPRGAATDNYGYTF,TGTGCCAGCTCGCCGAGAGGCGCCGCGACAGACAACTATGGCTACACCTTC,NA,NA,TRBV18,TRBJ1-2
CASSLVLGTGELFF,TGTGCCAGCAGCTTAGTTTTGGGCACCGGGGAGCTGTTTTTT,NA,NA,TRBV7-2,TRBJ2-2
CASSSRQGGSYEQYF,TGTGCCAGTAGTAGTAGACAGGGGGGTTCCTACGAGCAGTACTTC,TRBD1,NA,TRBV19,TRBJ2-7
CASSSGGTSGLYNEQFF,TGTGCCAGCAGCTCTGGAGGGACTAGCGGACTTTACAATGAGCAGTTCTTC,TRBD2,NA,TRBV5-4,TRBJ2-1
CASSWTTYNEQFF,TGTGCCAGCAGCTGGACTACCTACAATGAGCAGTTCTTC,NA,NA,TRBV11-3,TRBJ2-1
CASSLSLAGGNEQFF,TGTGCCAGCAGCCTCTCCCTAGCGGGAGGCAATGAGCAGTTCTTC,TRBD2,NA,TRBV4-2,TRBJ2-1
CASSRRALSGANVLTF,TGTGCCAGCAGTCGAAGGGCTCTCTCTGGGGCCAACGTCCTGACTTTC,NA,NA,TRBV6-6,TRBJ2-6
CASSYEAGGGNEQFF,TGTGCCAGCAGTTACGAGGCGGGGGGGGGCAATGAGCAGTTCTTC,TRBD2,few,TRBV6-5,TRBJ2-1
CASSQFFRQGATYNEQFF,TGTGCCAGCAGCCAATTTTTTAGGCAGGGGGCCACCTACAATGAGCAGTTCTTC,TRBD1,NA,TRBV5-5,TRBJ2-1
CAISERARSGYTF,TGTGCCATCAGTGAGAGGGCAAGGAGTGGCTACACCTTC,NA,NA,TRBV10-3,TRBJ1-2
CASSLEEFSEKLFF,TGTGCCAGCAGCTTGGAGGAGTTCAGTGAAAAACTGTTTTTT,NA,NA,TRBV11-2,TRBJ1-4
CASSLGGNGETQYF,TGCGCCAGCAGCTTAGGGGGGAATGGGGAGACCCAGTACTTC,NA,once,TRBV5-1,TRBJ2-5
CAISVLRDRTDTQYF,TGTGCCATCAGTGTGCTCCGGGACCGCACAGATACGCAGTATTTT,NA,NA,TRBV10-3,TRBJ2-3
CASSPPSGRAGNTQYF,TGTGCCAGCTCACCACCCAGCGGGAGGGCGGGGAATACGCAGTATTTT,TRBD2,NA,TRBV18,TRBJ2-3
CASSELAASGSRETQYF,TGCGCCAGCAGTGAGCTGGCGGCTAGCGGGAGTCGGGAGACCCAGTACTTC,TRBD2,once,TRBV10-1,TRBJ2-5
CASSFDGIAYGYTF,TGTGCCAGCAGCTTCGACGGGATTGCGTATGGCTACACCTTC,NA,NA,TRBV5-5,TRBJ1-2
CASSPRPAAYEQYF,TGTGCCAGCAGCCCTCGTCCGGCGGCCTACGAGCAGTACTTC,NA,NA,TRBV5-4,TRBJ2-7
CASSLEGGTLNEQFF,TGCGCCAGCAGCCTAGAGGGGGGGACTTTGAATGAGCAGTTCTTC,NA,NA,TRBV4-1,TRBJ2-1
CASSRGQGAETQYF,TGTGCCAGCAGCAGGGGACAGGGTGCAGAGACCCAGTACTTC,TRBD1,NA,TRBV5-4,TRBJ2-5
CASSNRGYGYTF,TGTGCCAGCAGTAATCGGGGGTATGGCTACACCTTC,NA,NA,TRBV6-1,TRBJ1-2
CASSVNRNEQFF,TGTGCCAGCAGTGTCAACAGGAATGAGCAGTTCTTC,NA,NA,TRBV27,TRBJ2-1
CASSDEGSSYNEQFF,TGTGCCAGCAGTGACGAGGGTAGCTCCTACAATGAGCAGTTCTTC,NA,NA,TRBV25-1,TRBJ2-1
CASSHRTSGRPGSTDTQYF,TGTGCCAGTAGTCATAGGACTAGCGGGAGGCCGGGGAGCACAGATACGCAGTATTTT,TRBD2,NA,TRBV19,TRBJ2-3